Following are 21 T cell receptor beta chains from one sample sequenced in a study of T cell responses to AZD1222 COVID-19 vaccine. Libraries were prepared by immunoSEQ multiplex PCR; TCRdb keeps only in-frame clonotypes and omits some of them. The sample includes about 55,000 clones, roughly 90% seen only once; the top ten take approximately 2%. Here the sequenced sample was peripheral blood, taken on day 0 of AZD1222 vaccination. These receptors came from an adult in good health.

The chain is built from TRBV3-1 (or the pseudogene TRBV3-2) and TRBJ2-6; D ambiguous. Germline V gives CDR1 LGHDT, CDR2 YNNKEL (reference sequence). Deletions cut 4 bases from V and 0 bases from J, with 7 bases between. CDR3 length: 15 amino acids. The CDR3 loop is CASSRTSSGANVLTF. CDR3 nucleotides: TGTGCCAGCAGCCGTACAAGCTCTGGGGCCAACGTCCTGACTTTC.

The CDR3 DNA reads TGTGCCAGCAGCCTGGAAGTCATGAACACTGAAGCTTTCTTT. Its translation is CASSLEVMNTEAFF. This rearrangement joins TRBV14 to TRBJ1-1; no definite D call. Trimming removed 4 bases at V and 0 bases at J, with 9 bases between. The CDR3 has 14 residues. From germline, CDR1 is SGHDN and CDR2 FVKESK.

V usage is TRBV7-2 and J usage is TRBJ2-1; 8 bases fit TRBD1. Unmatched junction bases numbered 7, after V lost 0 bases and J lost 9 bases. Germline values: CDR1 SGHTA, CDR2 FQGNSA. The CDR3 length is 15 residues. For the CDR3, the DNA is TGTGCCAGCAGCTTAGCGGGACAGGAGTCGGGTGAGCAGTTCTTC. The encoded protein is CASSLAGQESGEQFF.

V and J are TRBV7-2 and TRBJ2-7, with TRBD2 matching 11 bases. CDR1 and CDR2 (germline): SGHTA, FQGNSA. The CDR3 has 16 amino acids. Trimming at V came to 6 bases and at J to 3 bases, leaving 10 bases not matched to a gene. CDR3 loop: CASSPIAGGAYYEQYF. The CDR3 DNA reads TGTGCCAGCAGTCCAATAGCGGGAGGGGCTTACTACGAGCAGTACTTC.

The rearrangement joins TRBV10-3 to TRBJ2-7; D is perhaps TRBD1 (5 bases). V gave up 3 bases and J gave up 2 bases, with 14 bases separating them. This CDR3 contains 15 residues. The germline V gene encodes CDR1 ENHRY and CDR2 SYGVKD. The CDR3 bases are TGTGCCATCAGTGATCTCGATAGGGGTACCTACGAGCAGTACTTC. Translation: CAISDLDRGTYEQYF.

This rearrangement joins TRBV28 to TRBJ2-1; unclear D gene. V dropped 3 bases and J dropped 3 bases, with 3 bases sitting between them. This CDR3 comprises 12 residues. Germline CDR1 is MDHEN and CDR2 is SYDVKM. CDR3 amino acids: CASSFLYNEQFF. CDR3 bases: TGTGCCAGCAGTTTCCTCTACAATGAGCAGTTCTTC.

V usage is TRBV7-3 and J usage is TRBJ2-2; 8 positions agree with TRBD1. The CDR3 totals 13 residues. Looked up from germline, CDR1 is SGHTA and CDR2 is FQGTGA. V shed 5 bases, J shed 7 bases, and the junction held 3 bases outside the gene matches. CDR3 nucleotides: TGTGCCAGCAGCCGACAGGGGATCGGGGAGCTGTTTTTT. The encoded protein is CASSRQGIGELFF.

The rearrangement uses TRBV11-2 and TRBJ2-7; D not resolved. Germline assignment: CDR1 SGHAT and CDR2 FQNNGV. CDR3 length equals 13 residues. The V end lost 2 bases, the J end lost 4 bases, and 9 bases lay between the germline ends. CDR3 sequence reads: CASSLSRIYEQYF. In DNA, the CDR3 is TGTGCCAGCAGCTTATCCAGGATATACGAGCAGTACTTC.

The rearrangement uses TRBV28 and TRBJ2-1; D perhaps matches TRBD2 (5 bases). Between the trimmed V and J ends, which lost 3 bases and 8 bases, there was a span of 14 bases. Germline loops: CDR1 MDHEN, CDR2 SYDVKM. The CDR3 runs to 14 residues. CDR3 region: CASSFPRAGHEQFF. The CDR3 nucleotides are TGTGCCAGCAGTTTCCCAAGGGCGGGCCATGAGCAGTTCTTC.

The chain is built from TRBV5-5 and TRBJ1-3; D is unresolved. CDR3 length equals 13 residues. V lost 3 bases, J lost 2 bases, and 6 bases lay in between. CDR1 is SGHKS, CDR2 YYEKEE, per germline (reference sequence). Here the CDR3 reads CASSSQPGNTIYF. DNA for the CDR3: TGTGCCAGCAGCTCTCAACCTGGAAACACCATATATTTT.

CDR3: CASSGGQGGPSYEQYF. The CDR3 bases are TGTGCCAGCAGCGGCGGACAGGGTGGGCCCTCCTACGAGCAGTACTTC. This chain joins TRBV9 and TRBJ2-7; 8 bases are a match to TRBD1. J lost 0 bases, V lost 3 bases, and 8 bases had no gene match. The CDR3 loop spans 16 amino acids. CDR1 and CDR2 (germline): SGDLS, YYNGEE.

The chain combines TRBV19 with TRBJ2-5; D is perhaps TRBD2 (5 bases). CDR1 is LNHDA and CDR2 is SQIVND in the germline V gene (reference sequence). This CDR3 region has 15 residues. V dropped 5 bases and J dropped 2 bases, with 15 bases sitting between them. CDR3 in amino acids: CASSHKAALQETQYF. Here the CDR3 DNA reads TGTGCCAGTAGTCATAAAGCGGCCTTACAAGAGACCCAGTACTTC.

The chain is built from TRBV2 and TRBJ1-2; 9 nucleotides line up with TRBD1. Per germline, CDR1 SNHLY and CDR2 FYNNEI. J gave up 4 bases and V 2 bases, and 2 bases lay outside the gene matches. This CDR3 contains 14 residues. CDR3 loop: CASSETGGSYGYTF. CDR3 DNA sequence: TGTGCCAGCAGTGAAACAGGGGGCAGCTATGGCTACACCTTC.

This clone has a single count. This chain uses TRBV7-8 with TRBJ1-2, with 9 bases matching TRBD1. The CDR3 length is 14 residues. Per germline, CDR1 SGHVS and CDR2 FQNEAQ. Losses at the gene ends were 5 bases for V and 8 bases for J; bases not matched to a gene: 9. The CDR3 region is CASSHPDRGEGYTF. CDR3 coding DNA: TGTGCCAGCAGCCACCCTGACAGGGGGGAAGGCTACACCTTC.

The chain carries TRBV3-1 (or the pseudogene TRBV3-2) and TRBJ2-5; no reliable D call. This CDR3 comprises 14 residues. V was trimmed by 4 bases and J by 5 bases, leaving 14 bases between them. Germline CDR1 and CDR2: LGHDT and YNNKEL (reference sequence). The CDR3: CASSRRTAAETQYF. CDR3 DNA sequence: TGTGCCAGCAGCCGACGAACGGCAGCGGAGACCCAGTACTTC.

The chain employs TRBV28 and TRBJ1-6; TRBD1 is a possible D gene (5 bases). Germline CDR1 MDHEN, CDR2 SYDVKM. V gave up 7 bases and J gave up 7 bases, with 11 bases separating them. The CDR3 is 13 amino acids. CDR3 amino acids: CASTQGYNSPLHF. The CDR3 bases are TGTGCCAGCACTCAGGGATACAATTCACCCCTCCACTTT.

The chain carries TRBV24-1 and TRBJ2-3; D remains unclear. The CDR3 has 13 residues. V lost 5 bases to trimming and J lost 4 bases, with 9 bases between them. CDR1 and CDR2 from the germline V gene are KGHDR and SFDVKD. CDR3 region: CATSVGSSDTQYF. For the CDR3, the DNA is TGTGCCACCAGTGTCGGAAGCTCAGATACGCAGTATTTT.

For the CDR3, the DNA is TGTGCCAGCAGCTTAGTTACCTACAATGAGCAGTTCTTC. It encodes CASSLVTYNEQFF. This chain connects TRBV7-9 to TRBJ2-1, with no clear D. In germline, CDR1 is SEHNR, CDR2 FQNEAQ (reference sequence). This CDR3 spans 13 amino acids. Trimming removed 1 base at V and 2 bases at J, with 3 bases between.

The CDR3 loop reads CASSEGGNEKLFF. The CDR3 bases are TGTGCCAGCAGTGAAGGGGGGAATGAAAAACTGTTTTTT. The rearrangement links TRBV6-1 to TRBJ1-4, with D perhaps matching TRBD1 (5 bases). Germline CDR1 MNHNS, CDR2 SASEGT. V lost 1 base and J 5 bases, leaving 5 bases between the germline ends. This CDR3 has 13 residues.

The V call is TRBV24-1, the J call TRBJ2-5; D unclear. Trimming left V 0 bases short and J 5 bases short, with 9 bases between. The CDR3 has 14 residues. Germline V gene data show CDR1 as KGHDR and CDR2 as SFDVKD. The CDR3 spells CATSDLSQSETQYF. The DNA of the CDR3 is TGTGCCACCAGTGATTTGAGCCAGTCGGAGACCCAGTACTTC.

The chain couples TRBV7-8 to TRBJ1-3; D unresolved. The ends were cut back, 2 bases at V and 4 bases at J, with 6 bases in the middle. Germline V gene data show CDR1 as SGHVS and CDR2 as FQNEAQ. The CDR3 spans 13 residues. CDR3: CASSLSFGNTIYF. The CDR3 DNA reads TGTGCCAGCAGCTTATCGTTCGGAAACACCATATATTTT.